This T cell receptor beta chain was profiled in a study of radiotherapy plus CTLA-4 blockade in lung cancer. Study observations and caveats: It was early blood T cell clone dynamics, with interferon-beta, that reportedly best predicted response. An expansion of tumor-derived TCR clones occurred in blood after radiotherapy plus ipilimumab.

Some clones are missing from TCRdb's copy, which holds only in-frame ones; the method was immunoSEQ multiplex PCR. The data contain about 100,000 clones, under 90% of them seen just once; the ten biggest clones take up roughly 0.84%. Ipilimumab-mediated CTLA-4 blockade plus focal radiation was given to patients having chemo-refractory metastatic non-small-cell lung cancer. V was pared by 5 bases and J by 5 bases, with 9 bases of the junction left unmatched. There are 15 residues in the CDR3. The V gene's germline CDR1 is SGHRS and CDR2 YFSETQ. This clone was observed once. Its antigen is not identified.

The chain employs TRBV5-1 and TRBJ2-7, with 11 bases identical to TRBD2. The sample in question was peripheral blood, obtained from a patient treated with radiotherapy plus ipilimumab. The receptor's source is a human donor with non-small cell lung cancer who had stable disease on radiotherapy plus ipilimumab. CDR3 in DNA: TGCGCCAGCAGACCAACTAGCGGGAGCGGAAACGAGCAGTACTTC. Protein: CASRPTSGSGNEQYF.